The 19 T cell receptor beta chains listed next were all sequenced from one sample in a study of blood T cell repertoires in COVID-19 (dated by TCRdb to the early 2020s). Receptors were amplified or captured by the immunoSEQ multiplex PCR assay. In TCRdb, the immuneACCESS table is reduced to in-frame sequences with V and J assigned. These tables do not hold every clone; where another copy was compared, an unresolved V gene accounts for under half, and the others remain unexplained. The sample has about 140,000 clones on record, around 83% of them singletons. The ten biggest clones cover roughly 2.7% of the sample. Source material: peripheral blood. These receptors were obtained from a human donor with acute or convalescent COVID-19. The donor label of this sample is uncertain.

J is TRBJ2-5 and V is TRBV10-3, with D perhaps TRBD1 (6 bases). The CDR3 consists of 14 residues. The V and J ends lost 2 bases and 2 bases respectively, with 9 bases between them. Germline loops: CDR1 ENHRY, CDR2 SYGVKD. The CDR3: CAISEQGRQETQYF. CDR3 bases: TGTGCCATCAGTGAGCAGGGGCGTCAAGAGACCCAGTACTTC.

J is TRBJ1-2 and V is TRBV5-1; tentative D call: TRBD1 (6 bases). Germline V gives CDR1 SGHRS, CDR2 YFSETQ. The CDR3 has 19 residues. The ends were cut back, 4 bases at V and 4 bases at J, with 29 bases in the middle. CDR3 region: CASSLKLMAGAVDPYGYTF. For the CDR3, the DNA is TGCGCCAGCAGCCTGAAGCTCATGGCAGGGGCTGTGGATCCCTATGGCTACACCTTC. The full variable domain, completed using reference TRBV5-1 and TRBJ1-2, is KAGVTQTPRYLIKTRGQQVTLSCSPISGHRSVSWYQQTPGQGLQFLFEYFSETQRNKGNFPGRFSGRQFSNSRSEMNVSTLELGDSALYLCASSLKLMAGAVDPYGYTFGSGTRLTVV.

This sequence joins TRBV28 and TRBJ1-2, with D possibly TRBD1 on 6 matching bases. V lost 8 bases and J lost 1, with 20 bases in between. The CDR3 totals 16 residues. The germline gives CDR1 MDHEN, CDR2 SYDVKM. The CDR3 sequence is CASPLQPGQFNYGYTF. The DNA for the CDR3 is TGTGCCAGCCCCTTACAACCGGGACAATTTAACTATGGCTACACCTTC.

The CDR3 reads CASSIDGQGLIKTGELFF. For the CDR3, the DNA is TGTGCCAGTAGTATAGATGGACAGGGATTGATCAAAACCGGGGAGCTGTTTTTT. The chain employs TRBV19 and TRBJ2-2; 8 bases are shared with TRBD1. J was trimmed by 5 bases and V by 0 bases; bases with no gene match: 11. Looked up from germline, CDR1 is LNHDA and CDR2 is SQIVND (reference sequence). The CDR3 has 18 residues.

This clone appeared once. The conserved final phenylalanine or tryptophan is absent from the CDR3, which likely points to a read error. It is unclear where the CDR3 begins or ends on the DNA, so no DNA is shown, and the CDR3 is as TCRdb lists it. The chain couples TRBV21-1 to TRBJ2-4; the table names TRBD2, a call not compared with the DNA. TRBV21-1 is reported as a pseudogene. The CDR3 is 12 residues long, counting both termini. CDR3 residues: CASSKARVLSQV.

The V and J genes are TRBV5-1 and TRBJ2-5, with 14 nucleotides matching TRBD2. Germline trimming cut 3 bases from V and 4 bases from J; bases unmatched to any gene: 5. The germline V gene has CDR1 SGHRS and CDR2 YFSETQ. The CDR3 runs to 16 residues. The CDR3 nucleotides read TGCGCCAGCAGCTCGACTAGCGGGAGGGCCGTAGAGACCCAGTACTTC. Translation gives CASSSTSGRAVETQYF.

This clone has a single count. V usage is TRBV16 and J usage is TRBJ2-7, with TRBD2 matching 10 bases. The length of the CDR3 is 15 residues. After removal of 1 base from V and 6 bases from J, the junction contained 6 bases not matched to a gene. CDR1 is KGHSY, CDR2 FQNENV, per germline. The CDR3 DNA reads TGTGCCAGCAGCCAATGGGCTAGCGGGGGTTCCGAGCAGTACTTC. Protein product: CASSQWASGGSEQYF.

About this clone itself: A read error may produce the germline difference seen at one junction end. V gene TRBV6-2 or TRBV6-3 combines with J gene TRBJ2-3; 12 bases agree with TRBD2. The CDR3 runs 14 residues. The germline V gene has CDR1 MNHEY and CDR2 SVGEGT. The CDR3 DNA follows: TGTGCCAGCAGCACCGGGACTAGCGGGCGCCCTATACTGTTT. This encodes CASSTGTSGRPILF.

CDR3 protein: CASSLSIPGSGEQFF. The CDR3, as DNA: TGTGCCAGCAGCTTGTCTATCCCCGGTTCCGGGGAGCAGTTCTTC. V gene TRBV7-2 combines with J gene TRBJ2-1; D gene uncertain. Trimming pared 3 bases from V and 10 bases from J, leaving 19 bases between. The CDR3 has 15 residues. Germline CDR1 is SGHTA and CDR2 is FQGNSA.

The V and J genes are TRBV12-3 or TRBV12-4 and TRBJ1-1, with D perhaps TRBD1 (5 bases). The CDR3 has 13 residues. Trimming stripped 2 bases from V and 1 base from J, with 5 bases between. CDR3 sequence (DNA): TGTGCCAGCAGTTTAACAGGGAACACTGAAGCTTTCTTT. It encodes CASSLTGNTEAFF.

The chain carries TRBV10-3 and TRBJ1-4, with 8 bases fitting TRBD1. Germline lookup yields CDR1 ENHRY and CDR2 SYGVKD. The V and J ends lost 4 bases and 5 bases, in that order; junction bases with no gene match: 3. This CDR3 spans 14 amino acids. CDR3 nucleotide sequence: TGTGCCATCAGTGCAGGGGGCGCAAATGAAAAACTGTTTTTT. Translating it yields CAISAGGANEKLFF.

The V gene is TRBV7-2, the J gene TRBJ2-7, with TRBD2 identical over 7 bases. The CDR3 sequence is 12 residues long. V dropped 1 base and J dropped 11; count of bases not matched to a gene: 5. Germline lookup yields CDR1 SGHTA and CDR2 FQGNSA. CDR3 sequence: CASSLGGRAKYF. CDR3 sequence (DNA): TGTGCCAGCAGCTTAGGAGGGAGGGCGAAGTACTTC.

The chain links TRBV30 to TRBJ1-2; a possible D gene is TRBD1 (5 bases). V was trimmed by 4 bases and J by 0 bases, leaving 15 bases between them. The CDR3 contains 15 residues. The germline V gene has CDR1 GTSNPN and CDR2 SVGIG (reference sequence). CDR3 nucleotides: TGTGCCTGGACAGGCAGGGCGGTTTCTAACTATGGCTACACCTTC. Protein: CAWTGRAVSNYGYTF. The full variable domain, rest sourced from reference TRBV30 and TRBJ1-2, is SQTIHQWPATLVQPVGSPLSLECTVEGTSNPNLYWYRQAAGRGLQLLFYSVGIGQISSEVPQNLSASRPQDRQFILSSKKLLLSDSGFYLCAWTGRAVSNYGYTFGSGTRLTVV.

This clone has a single count. The CDR3 DNA reads as TGTGCCAGCAGTGGGGACTTCCTGCAAGAGACCCAGTACTTC. As protein: CASSGDFLQETQYF. V is TRBV7-8 and J is TRBJ2-5; D is perhaps TRBD2 (6 bases). Germline V lookup: CDR1 SGHVS, CDR2 FQNEAQ. V lost 6 bases and J 2 bases, leaving 13 bases between the germline ends. The CDR3 runs to 14 residues.

This clone was observed a single time. The chain recombines TRBV6-6 with TRBJ2-1; TRBD2 matches 11 bases. J lost 9 bases, V lost 7 bases, and 11 bases had no gene match. Germline assignment: CDR1 MNHNY and CDR2 SVGAGI (reference sequence). The CDR3 contains 15 residues. CDR3: CASTVLAGEWSEQFF. CDR3 bases: TGTGCCAGCACCGTACTAGCGGGAGAATGGAGTGAGCAGTTCTTC.

The chain carries TRBV19 and TRBJ1-5; possible D gene TRBD1, 6 bases. The CDR3 runs 17 residues. Trimming shortened V by 4 bases and J by 0 bases, and 16 bases separated the two germline ends. Germline assignment: CDR1 LNHDA and CDR2 SQIVND (reference sequence). DNA for the CDR3: TGTGCCAGTAGTAAGGCCGGACAGAGCAATAGCAATCAGCCCCAGCATTTT. Its translation is CASSKAGQSNSNQPQHF. The variable domain in full, with the rest retrieved from reference TRBV19 and TRBJ1-5, is DGGITQSPKYLFRKEGQNVTLSCEQNLNHDAMYWYRQDPGQGLRLIYYSQIVNDFQKGDIAEGYSVSREKKESFPLTVTSAQKNPTAFYLCASSKAGQSNSNQPQHFGDGTRLSIL.

V gene TRBV4-3 combines with J gene TRBJ1-2; unclear D gene. The CDR3 consists of 15 residues. Per the germline V gene, CDR1 is LGHNA and CDR2 is YSLEER. The V end was cut by 0 bases, the J end by 4 bases, with 12 bases between. The CDR3 nucleotides are TGCGCCAGCAGCCAAGATTCTAGCCCGCGCTATGGCTACACCTTC. Translating gives CASSQDSSPRYGYTF.

CDR3 amino acids: CASSARRVAKNIQYF. CDR3 in DNA: TGTGCCAGCAGTGCCAGGCGGGTAGCCAAAAACATTCAGTACTTC. The rearrangement uses TRBV2 and TRBJ2-4; D is perhaps TRBD2 (5 bases). Germline V gives CDR1 SNHLY, CDR2 FYNNEI. The CDR3 extends over 15 amino acids. Trimming took 4 bases from V and 0 from J, leaving 10 bases between them.

The chain employs TRBV30 and TRBJ2-7; a weak D match, TRBD2 (6 bases). Germline CDR1 and CDR2: GTSNPN and SVGIG (reference sequence). CDR3 length: 11 residues. Trimming removed 3 bases from V and 5 bases from J, with 8 bases in between. CDR3 DNA: TGTGCCTGGAGGAGGAGGGACGAGCAGTACTTC. Residues: CAWRRRDEQYF.